Following are 23 T cell receptor beta chains from one sample sequenced in a study of cytomegalovirus exposure and HLA in healthy donors. 13 Jbeta primers and 60 Vbeta primers were used for the PCR. Sequencing was performed with immunoSEQ multiplex PCR; in TCRdb, only in-frame clones are kept and a portion is missing. The sample holds approximately 110,000 clones; about four fifths are singletons and the top ten take 13%. The specimen was PBMCs. The receptors derive from a woman aged 60-75 years in good health and CMV-seropositive.

This chain uses TRBV27 with TRBJ1-4; TRBD1 might be the D (6 bases). Germline V lookup: CDR1 MNHEY, CDR2 SMNVEV (reference sequence). The CDR3 consists of 15 residues. V shed 8 bases and J shed 7 bases, with 20 bases lying between them. The CDR3 loop is CASRSRQEWCEKLFF. The CDR3 DNA sequence: TGTGCCAGCCGGAGCCGACAGGAATGGTGTGAAAAACTGTTTTTT.

V is TRBV14 and J is TRBJ2-7; 9 positions agree with TRBD1. J lost 3 bases, V lost 3 bases, and 6 bases had no gene match. Germline CDR1 and CDR2: SGHDN and FVKESK. This CDR3 comprises 15 residues. The CDR3 is CASSHTGTGYYEQYF. The CDR3 nucleotides are TGTGCCAGCAGCCACACCGGGACAGGGTACTACGAGCAGTACTTC.

The chain has TRBV11-2 and TRBJ2-6; D gene uncertain. This CDR3 has 16 residues. The germline V and J ends were trimmed by 1 base and 0 bases, with 7 bases remaining between them. CDR1 is SGHAT, CDR2 FQNNGV, per germline. The CDR3 DNA reads as TGTGCCAGCAGCTTAGGACAAAGCTCTGGGGCCAACGTCCTGACTTTC. Translation gives CASSLGQSSGANVLTF.

The chain joins TRBV6-5 to TRBJ1-2; possible D gene TRBD1, 5 bases. This CDR3 is 12 amino acids long. Trimming pared 0 bases from V and 10 bases from J, leaving 9 bases between. Germline loops: CDR1 MNHEY, CDR2 SVGAGI. The CDR3 spells CASSYSGHLYTF. In nucleotides, the CDR3 is TGTGCCAGCAGTTACTCAGGACACCTCTACACCTTC.

The J gene is TRBJ2-7, the V gene TRBV7-9, with TRBD2 as a possible D gene (6 bases). CDR1 is SEHNR and CDR2 is FQNEAQ in the germline V gene (reference sequence). Trimming took off 5 bases at V and 2 bases at J, with 22 bases between the two ends. The CDR3 is 17 amino acids. CDR3 DNA sequence: TGTGCCAGCAGCCCGTTGGTGGAGGGGCGTTTAACCTACGAGCAGTACTTC. Encoded protein: CASSPLVEGRLTYEQYF.

J is TRBJ2-2 and V is TRBV11-3; maybe TRBD2 (5 bases). CDR1 and CDR2 from the germline V gene are SGHNT and YENEEA. The CDR3 is 15 amino acids. V lost 4 bases, J lost 7 bases, and 16 bases lay in between. DNA for the CDR3: TGTGCCAGCAGCTCCGGACGTGGACGGGGCGGGGAGCTGTTTTTT. Amino acids: CASSSGRGRGGELFF.

The sample holds a few counts of this clone. V and J are TRBV4-3 and TRBJ2-7, with D tentatively TRBD2 (6 bases). Germline V CDR1 and CDR2: LGHNA, YSLEER. There are 16 residues in the CDR3. Trimming took 2 bases from V and 5 from J, leaving 19 bases between them. The CDR3 spells CASSQLMWLAIHEQYF. The CDR3 bases are TGCGCCAGCAGCCAACTTATGTGGCTAGCGATCCACGAGCAGTACTTC.

The rearrangement links TRBV4-2 to TRBJ2-3, with TRBD2 matching 8 bases. The V segment lost 1 base and the J segment 1 base; nucleotides outside the gene matches: 10. The length of the CDR3 is 18 residues. Germline lookup yields CDR1 LGHNA and CDR2 YNFKEQ. DNA for the CDR3: TGTGCCAGCAGCCAAGGTACGGGGGGGCCGATGGGCACAGATACGCAGTATTTT. This translates into CASSQGTGGPMGTDTQYF.

This chain connects TRBV19 to TRBJ1-6, with 7 bases identical to TRBD1. This CDR3 contains 15 residues. J gave up 7 bases and V 6 bases, and 9 bases lay outside the gene matches. CDR1 LNHDA and CDR2 SQIVND come from the germline V gene (reference sequence). The CDR3 sequence is CASSISTGTNSPLHF. CDR3 coding DNA: TGTGCCAGTAGCATCTCGACAGGGACGAATTCACCCCTCCACTTT.

This clone was seen a few times. The chain joins TRBV5-1 to TRBJ2-1; TRBD2 matches at 10 bases. The trim removed 0 bases at V and 2 bases at J, leaving 2 bases unmatched. The length of the CDR3 is 16 residues. Germline lookup yields CDR1 SGHRS and CDR2 YFSETQ. For the CDR3, the DNA is TGCGCCAGCAGCTTGGGTAGCGGGAGGACCTACAATGAGCAGTTCTTC. This translates into CASSLGSGRTYNEQFF.

This chain links TRBV9 with TRBJ2-7, with TRBD2 as a possible D gene (6 bases). Germline-derived CDR1 and CDR2 are SGDLS and YYNGEE. The CDR3 spans 16 residues. Trimming removed 0 bases at V and 6 bases at J, with 19 bases between. The CDR3 DNA follows: TGTGCCAGCAGCGTAGTTACTAGCTTTCTATATAGCGAGCAGTACTTC. Translating gives CASSVVTSFLYSEQYF.

V usage is TRBV10-1 and J usage is TRBJ1-3, with 7 bases identical to TRBD1. This CDR3 has 19 amino acids. Germline CDR1 WNHNN, CDR2 SYGVQD (reference sequence). Unmatched junction bases numbered 17, after V lost 6 bases and J lost 0 bases. The CDR3 DNA follows: TGCGCCAGCAGCCCCGGACAGGACGGAAGTCCCTTCTCTGGAAACACCATATATTTT. It specifies CASSPGQDGSPFSGNTIYF.

V and J are TRBV4-1 and TRBJ1-5; no firm D call. From germline, CDR1 is MGHRA and CDR2 YSYEKL. The CDR3 loop spans 13 amino acids. The V end lost 5 bases, the J end lost 3 bases, and 8 bases lay between the germline ends. The CDR3 DNA follows: TGCGCCAGCAGCAACAGCCTCAATCAGCCCCAGCATTTT. It yields the protein CASSNSLNQPQHF.

This clone is a singleton in its sample. V gene TRBV5-1 combines with J gene TRBJ1-1; tentative D call: TRBD1 (5 bases). Germline V gene data show CDR1 as SGHRS and CDR2 as YFSETQ. The CDR3 covers 15 residues. V dropped 6 bases and J dropped 5 bases, with 20 bases sitting between them. CDR3 nucleotides: TGCGCCAGCACCCTGCGGCAGGGAGGAGGAACTGAAGCTTTCTTT. Protein product: CASTLRQGGGTEAFF.

The chain has TRBV5-8 and TRBJ2-3; 11 bases align to TRBD2. CDR1 is SGHTS, CDR2 YDEGEE, per germline. V lost 0 bases and J lost 5; bases outside the gene matches: 5. CDR3 length: 16 residues. CDR3 nucleotide sequence: TGTGCCAGCAGCTTGGGCGTTGGACTAGCGGGAGATACGCAGTATTTT. It yields the protein CASSLGVGLAGDTQYF.

The chain recombines TRBV19 with TRBJ1-1; the match to TRBD1 covers 7 bases. Trimming at V came to 4 bases and at J to 7 bases, leaving 12 bases not matched to a gene. Germline lookup yields CDR1 LNHDA and CDR2 SQIVND (reference sequence). CDR3 length: 15 residues. In DNA, the CDR3 is TGTGCCAGTAGTACCCCCTGGACAGGCGCGGGTGAAGCTTTCTTT. Its protein is CASSTPWTGAGEAFF.

J is TRBJ2-3 and V is TRBV19; TRBD2 is a possible D gene (6 bases). The length of the CDR3 is 15 residues. CDR1 is LNHDA and CDR2 is SQIVND in the germline V gene (reference sequence). V was trimmed by 3 bases and J by 2 bases, leaving 12 bases between them. The CDR3 reads CASSIGGEITDTQYF. The CDR3 DNA follows: TGTGCCAGTAGTATTGGCGGGGAGATCACAGATACGCAGTATTTT.

Here the CDR3 reads CAISESGQSYGYTF. CDR3 coding DNA: TGTGCCATCAGTGAGTCTGGACAGTCCTATGGCTACACCTTC. The chain couples TRBV10-3 to TRBJ1-2; maybe TRBD1 (6 bases). Per the germline V gene, CDR1 is ENHRY and CDR2 is SYGVKD. V lost 0 bases, J lost 4 bases, and 9 bases lay in between. The CDR3 loop spans 14 amino acids.

This chain links TRBV11-3 with TRBJ2-5; a weak D match, TRBD1 (6 bases). The CDR3 consists of 16 residues. Trimming left V 2 bases short and J 0 bases short, with 13 bases between. CDR1 is SGHNT, CDR2 YENEEA, per germline. CDR3 coding DNA: TGTGCCAGCAGCTTACAGGGGAGTGGTGACCAAGAGACCCAGTACTTC. The encoded protein is CASSLQGSGDQETQYF.

This clone is a singleton in its sample. The J gene is TRBJ2-1, the V gene TRBV7-2, with 14 bases matching TRBD2. Germline V lookup: CDR1 SGHTA, CDR2 FQGNSA. The CDR3 extends over 19 amino acids. V lost 1 base and J lost 5; bases outside the gene matches: 10. CDR3 DNA sequence: TGTGCCAGCAGCTTAGTCGGGACTAGCGGGGGAAGAAGAAACAATGAGCAGTTCTTC. Translated: CASSLVGTSGGRRNNEQFF.

The chain links TRBV28 to TRBJ1-1, with 7 bases that match TRBD1. CDR1 MDHEN and CDR2 SYDVKM come from the germline V gene. There are 12 residues in the CDR3. J was trimmed by 4 bases and V by 9 bases; bases with no gene match: 5. The CDR3 nucleotides read TGTGCCAGTCTCGCAGGGGGCACTGAAGCTTTCTTT. This encodes CASLAGGTEAFF.

In its sample, this clone was seen a few times. V usage is TRBV6-6 and J usage is TRBJ2-5; possibly TRBD1 for D (5 bases). The CDR3 sequence is 15 residues long. Germline V CDR1 and CDR2: MNHNY, SVGAGI (reference sequence). With 6 bases removed from V and 5 bases from J, the gap between germline ends came to 19 bases. CDR3 nucleotide sequence: TGTGCCAGCAGACCCAGGGTAAGGGCCCCGGAGACCCAGTACTTC. Translating gives CASRPRVRAPETQYF.

This clone appeared a single time. V usage is TRBV7-9 and J usage is TRBJ1-1; maybe TRBD1 (5 bases). This CDR3 has 13 residues. Deletions cut 5 bases from V and 4 bases from J, with 11 bases between. From germline, CDR1 is SEHNR and CDR2 FQNEAQ (reference sequence). Written as DNA, the CDR3 is TGTGCCAGCAGCCCAAGGGGAGGCACTGAAGCTTTCTTT. Protein: CASSPRGGTEAFF.